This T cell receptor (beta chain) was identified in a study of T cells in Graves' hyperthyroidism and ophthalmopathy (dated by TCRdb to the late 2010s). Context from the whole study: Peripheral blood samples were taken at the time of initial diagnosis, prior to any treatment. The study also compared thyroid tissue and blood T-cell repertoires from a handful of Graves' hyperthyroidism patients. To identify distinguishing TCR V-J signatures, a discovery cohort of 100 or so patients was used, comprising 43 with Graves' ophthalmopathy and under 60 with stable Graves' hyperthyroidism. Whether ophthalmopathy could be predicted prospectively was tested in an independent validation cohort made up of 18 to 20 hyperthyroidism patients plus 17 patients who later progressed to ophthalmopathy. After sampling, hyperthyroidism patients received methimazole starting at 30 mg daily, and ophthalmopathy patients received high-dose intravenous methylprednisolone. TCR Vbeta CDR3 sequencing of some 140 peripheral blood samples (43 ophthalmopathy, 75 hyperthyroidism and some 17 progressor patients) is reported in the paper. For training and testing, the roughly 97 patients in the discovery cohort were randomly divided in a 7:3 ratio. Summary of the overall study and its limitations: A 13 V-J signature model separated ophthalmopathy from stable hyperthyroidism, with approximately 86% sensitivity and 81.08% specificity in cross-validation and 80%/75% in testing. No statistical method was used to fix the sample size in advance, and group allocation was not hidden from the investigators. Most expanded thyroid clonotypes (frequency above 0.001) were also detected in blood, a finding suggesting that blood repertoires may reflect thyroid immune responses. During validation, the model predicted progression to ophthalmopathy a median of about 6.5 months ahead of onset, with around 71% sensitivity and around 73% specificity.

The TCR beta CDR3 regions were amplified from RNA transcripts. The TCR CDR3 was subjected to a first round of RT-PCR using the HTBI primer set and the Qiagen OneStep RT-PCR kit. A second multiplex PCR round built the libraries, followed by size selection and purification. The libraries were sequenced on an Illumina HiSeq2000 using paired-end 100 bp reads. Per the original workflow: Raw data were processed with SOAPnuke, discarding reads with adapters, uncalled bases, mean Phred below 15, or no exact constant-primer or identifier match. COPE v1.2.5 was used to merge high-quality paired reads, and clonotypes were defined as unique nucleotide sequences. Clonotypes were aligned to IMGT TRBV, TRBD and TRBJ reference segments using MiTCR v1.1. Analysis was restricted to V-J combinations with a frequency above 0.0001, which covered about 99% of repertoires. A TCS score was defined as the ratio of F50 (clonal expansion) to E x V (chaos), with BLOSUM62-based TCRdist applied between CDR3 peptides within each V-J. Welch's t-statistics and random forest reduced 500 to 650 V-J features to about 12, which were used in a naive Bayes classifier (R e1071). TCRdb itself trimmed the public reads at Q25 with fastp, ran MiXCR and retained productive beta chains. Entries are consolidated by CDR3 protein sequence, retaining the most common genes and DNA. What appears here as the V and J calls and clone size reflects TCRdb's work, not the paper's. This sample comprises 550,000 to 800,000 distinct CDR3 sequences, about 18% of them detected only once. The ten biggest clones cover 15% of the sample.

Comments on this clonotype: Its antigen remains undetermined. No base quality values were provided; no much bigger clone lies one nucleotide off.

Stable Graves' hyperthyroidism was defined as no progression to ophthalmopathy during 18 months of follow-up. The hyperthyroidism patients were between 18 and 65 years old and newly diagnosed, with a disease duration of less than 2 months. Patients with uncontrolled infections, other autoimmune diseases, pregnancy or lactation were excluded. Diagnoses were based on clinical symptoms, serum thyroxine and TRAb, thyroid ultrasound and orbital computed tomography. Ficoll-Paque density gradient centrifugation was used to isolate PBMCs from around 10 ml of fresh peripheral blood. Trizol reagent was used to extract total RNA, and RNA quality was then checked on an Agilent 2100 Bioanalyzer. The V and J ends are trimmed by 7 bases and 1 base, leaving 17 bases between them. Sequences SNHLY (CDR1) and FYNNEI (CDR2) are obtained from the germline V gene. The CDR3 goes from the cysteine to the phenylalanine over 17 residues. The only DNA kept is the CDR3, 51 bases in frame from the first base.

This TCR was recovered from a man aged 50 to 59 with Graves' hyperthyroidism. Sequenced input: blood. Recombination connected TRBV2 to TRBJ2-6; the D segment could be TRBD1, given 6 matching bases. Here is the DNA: TGTGCCAGCACGATTGGCAGGGGCCGATCTGGGGCCAACGTCCTGACTTTC. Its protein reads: CASTIGRGRSGANVLTF.